This TCR beta chain was documented in a study of blood T cell repertoires in COVID-19. In the study overall: Specimens from acute and convalescent COVID-19 originated in the United States, Italy and Spain. The analysed material was cDNA or gDNA that came from T cells, B-cell-depleted T cells, or PBMCs.

Trimming removed 6 bases from V and 9 bases from J; junction bases left unmatched: 4. This CDR3 has 13 residues. Germline CDR1 SNHLY, CDR2 FYNNEI. Original processing notes: Reference gene primer amplification yielded estimated nucleated cell counts. Generated by immunoSEQ multiplex PCR, the TCRdb table keeps only in-frame clones and is missing some. That table furnishes V, J and clone size, whereas the DNA furnished D and trimming. The sample includes 450,000 or so clones, approximately 89% of them seen just once. Seattle patients were enrolled while actively infected and followed longitudinally. The specimen sequenced was peripheral blood. This clonotype originated in a man in his late teens or twenties with COVID-19, enrolled during active disease. The chain couples TRBV2 to TRBJ1-6; 8 bases are a match to TRBD1. The CDR3 nucleotides are TGTGCCAGCAGCGGGACAGGCCCTTCACCCCTCCACTTT. Amino acid sequence: CASSGTGPSPLHF.